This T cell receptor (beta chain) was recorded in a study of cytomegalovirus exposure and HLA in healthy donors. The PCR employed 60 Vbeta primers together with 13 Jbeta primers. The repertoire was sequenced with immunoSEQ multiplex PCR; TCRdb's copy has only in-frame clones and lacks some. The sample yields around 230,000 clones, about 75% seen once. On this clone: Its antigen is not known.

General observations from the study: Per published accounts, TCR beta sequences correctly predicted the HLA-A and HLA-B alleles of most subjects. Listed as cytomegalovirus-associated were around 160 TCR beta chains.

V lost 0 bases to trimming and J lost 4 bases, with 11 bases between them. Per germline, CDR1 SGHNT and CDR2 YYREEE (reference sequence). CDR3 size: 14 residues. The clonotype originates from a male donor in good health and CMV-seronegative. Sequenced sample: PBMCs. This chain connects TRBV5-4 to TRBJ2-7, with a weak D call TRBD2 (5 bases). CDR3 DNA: TGTGCCAGCAGCTTGGCCGGGGTTGCGTACGAGCAGTACTTC. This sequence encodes CASSLAGVAYEQYF.